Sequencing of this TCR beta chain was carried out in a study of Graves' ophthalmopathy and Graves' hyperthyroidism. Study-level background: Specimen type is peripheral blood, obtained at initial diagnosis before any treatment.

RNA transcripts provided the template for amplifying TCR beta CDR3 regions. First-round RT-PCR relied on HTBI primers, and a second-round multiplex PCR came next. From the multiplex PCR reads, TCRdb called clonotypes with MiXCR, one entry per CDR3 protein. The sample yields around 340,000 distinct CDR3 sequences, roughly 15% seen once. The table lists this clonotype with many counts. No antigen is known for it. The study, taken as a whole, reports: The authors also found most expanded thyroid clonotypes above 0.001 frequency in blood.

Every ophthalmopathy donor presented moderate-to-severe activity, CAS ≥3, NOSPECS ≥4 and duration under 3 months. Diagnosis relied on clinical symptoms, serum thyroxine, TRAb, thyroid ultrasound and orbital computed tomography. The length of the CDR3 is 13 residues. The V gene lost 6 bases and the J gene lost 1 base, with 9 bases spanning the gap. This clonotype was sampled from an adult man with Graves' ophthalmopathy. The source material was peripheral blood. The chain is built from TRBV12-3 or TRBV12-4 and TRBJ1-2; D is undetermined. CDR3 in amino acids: CASRRTGNYGYTF. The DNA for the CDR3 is TGTGCCAGCAGGAGGACCGGTAACTATGGCTACACCTTC.